A single sample is the source of the 23 T cell receptor beta chains below, sequenced in a study of graft-versus-host responses after intestinal transplantation. Sequencing used immunoSEQ multiplex PCR; TCRdb keeps in-frame clones, though not all of them. Found here are around 130,000 clones, more than 90% of them singletons; the top ten hold around 0.16%. Antigens for these TCRs are unknown. Sample: unstimulated CD4+ T cells sorted from spleen or lymph node cells, taken before intestinal transplant. These receptors all come from a human donor who received an intestinal transplant.

This chain links TRBV30 with TRBJ2-1, with D uncertain. The CDR3 is 14 residues long. Per germline, CDR1 GTSNPN and CDR2 SVGIG (reference sequence). V was cut by 5 bases and J by 0 bases, with 11 bases left in between. CDR3 DNA sequence: TGTGCCTGGGACACACTTAGCTCCTACAATGAGCAGTTCTTC. Its translation: CAWDTLSSYNEQFF.

The genes are TRBV5-1 and TRBJ2-5; D is ambiguous. Trimming left V 0 bases short and J 5 bases short, with 17 bases between. The V gene's germline CDR1 is SGHRS and CDR2 YFSETQ. CDR3 length equals 16 residues. The CDR3 protein is CASSLEGGRLAETQYF. The DNA of the CDR3 is TGCGCCAGCAGCTTGGAGGGCGGCAGACTTGCTGAGACCCAGTACTTC.

This chain uses TRBV7-6 with TRBJ1-1; D is uncertain. V lost 4 bases and J lost 3, with 9 bases in between. CDR3 length: 13 residues. The V gene's germline CDR1 is SGHVS and CDR2 FNYEAQ. The CDR3 DNA follows: TGTGCCAGCAGCTCATCGGGTGACACTGAAGCTTTCTTT. It specifies CASSSSGDTEAFF.

This clone was seen only once. The junction departs from germline at one end; a sequencing error may be responsible. The sample holds other DNA sequences that translate to the same CDR3. The gene calls are TRBV5-1 and TRBJ2-2, with D perhaps TRBD2 (7 bases). Germline V gene lookup returns CDR1 SGHRS and CDR2 YFSETQ. The CDR3 extends over 18 amino acids. CDR3 sequence reads: CASSLERGALWITGELFF. The CDR3 coding sequence is TGCGCCAGCAGCTTGGAACGGGGGGCCCTTTGGATCACCGGGGAGCTGTTTTTC.

V usage is TRBV5-6 and J usage is TRBJ2-7, with TRBD1 as a possible D gene (6 bases). The CDR3 spans 15 residues. Trimming took off 0 bases at V and 3 bases at J, with 13 bases between the two ends. Germline CDR1 and CDR2: SGHDT and YYEEEE. In DNA form, the CDR3 reads TGTGCCAGCAGCTTGGGGCCGGGACAAGACTACGAGCAGTACTTC. Protein: CASSLGPGQDYEQYF.

This chain uses TRBV5-1 with TRBJ2-5; TRBD1 aligns across 10 bases. This CDR3 is 15 amino acids long. The ends lost 5 bases at V and 7 bases at J; junction bases unmatched: 11. Per the germline V gene, CDR1 is SGHRS and CDR2 is YFSETQ. CDR3 nucleotide sequence: TGCGCCAGCAGGGGGACAGGGGCCGCAGTTGGGACCCAGTACTTC. Its protein product is CASRGTGAAVGTQYF. The full variable domain, rest sourced from reference TRBV5-1 and TRBJ2-5, is KAGVTQTPRYLIKTRGQQVTLSCSPISGHRSVSWYQQTPGQGLQFLFEYFSETQRNKGNFPGRFSGRQFSNSRSEMNVSTLELGDSALYLCASRGTGAAVGTQYFGPGTRLLVL.

The V call is TRBV11-2, the J call TRBJ2-1; unclear D gene. The CDR3 extends over 11 amino acids. Germline assignment: CDR1 SGHAT and CDR2 FQNNGV. V gave up 4 bases and J gave up 9 bases, with 7 bases separating them. CDR3 sequence: CASSSAIEQFF. The CDR3 nucleotides are TGTGCCAGCAGCTCCGCGATTGAGCAGTTCTTC.

The rearrangement links TRBV27 to TRBJ2-6; D unclear. This CDR3 spans 16 amino acids. V was trimmed by 5 bases and J by 0 bases, leaving 11 bases between them. Germline V gene sequence: CDR1 MNHEY, CDR2 SMNVEV (reference sequence). CDR3 in DNA: TGTGCCAGCAGTGTAAGTCGGTTCTCTGGGGCCAACGTCCTGACTTTC. Translation gives CASSVSRFSGANVLTF.

This chain connects TRBV1 to TRBJ1-4. TRBV1 is designated a pseudogene. CDR3 size: 17 residues. The CDR3 region is CTSSQDLEAVQNEKLFF. In nucleotides, the CDR3 is TGCACCAGCAGCCAAGATTTAGAGGCCGTTCAGAATGAAAAACTGTTTTTT.

The rearrangement links TRBV25-1 to TRBJ1-3; D might be TRBD1 (6 bases). The length of the CDR3 is 15 residues. Deletions cut 4 bases from V and 0 bases from J, with 10 bases between. Germline lookup yields CDR1 MGHDK and CDR2 SYGVNS. CDR3 in amino acids: CASSVTGSSGNTIYF. The CDR3 DNA reads as TGTGCCAGCAGTGTAACAGGGAGCTCTGGAAACACCATATATTTT.

The chain has TRBV6-1 and TRBJ1-2; possibly TRBD1 for D (5 bases). The germline V gene has CDR1 MNHNS and CDR2 SASEGT. CDR3 length: 13 residues. V was trimmed by 10 bases and J by 5 bases, leaving 17 bases between them. In nucleotides, the CDR3 is TGTGCCACCCGGGACGGATCGACTTATGGCTACACCTTC. Translated: CATRDGSTYGYTF.

This clone was seen a single time. V usage is TRBV9 and J usage is TRBJ2-3; TRBD2 matches 8 bases. The germline V gene has CDR1 SGDLS and CDR2 YYNGEE. The trim removed 5 bases at V and 1 base at J, leaving 9 bases unmatched. The CDR3 is 16 residues long. The CDR3 region has the DNA TGTGCCAGCAGTCAAATGGGACTAGTAGGCACAGATACGCAGTATTTT. Translated: CASSQMGLVGTDTQYF.

The J gene is TRBJ1-4, the V gene TRBV5-5; D ambiguous. The CDR3 is made up of 12 amino acids. Germline-derived CDR1 and CDR2 are SGHKS and YYEKEE (reference sequence). CDR3 coding DNA: TGTCCGAATGGGGTAGGTAATGAAAAACTGTTTTTT. As protein: CPNGVGNEKLFF.

This rearrangement joins TRBV2 to TRBJ2-5; D is ambiguous. The length of the CDR3 is 13 residues. The ends were cut back, 2 bases at V and 5 bases at J, with 9 bases in the middle. CDR1 and CDR2 (germline): SNHLY, FYNNEI. CDR3 in DNA: TGTGCCAGCAGTGAACGTTATTGGGAGACCCAGTACTTC. Protein product: CASSERYWETQYF.

The chain recombines TRBV7-2 with TRBJ1-5; possibly TRBD1 for D (5 bases). The length of the CDR3 is 13 residues. Trimming pared 5 bases from V and 9 bases from J, leaving 14 bases between. Germline V lookup: CDR1 SGHTA, CDR2 FQGNSA. The CDR3 DNA reads as TGTGCCAGCAGCAGCGGGACCCTTGTGCCCCAGCATTTT. Its translation: CASSSGTLVPQHF.

The CDR3 protein is CASLPSWGGDTEAFF. The CDR3 nucleotides are TGTGCCAGCTTACCGTCTTGGGGAGGGGACACTGAAGCTTTCTTT. J is TRBJ1-1 and V is TRBV6-1, with TRBD1 as a possible D gene (5 bases). Deletions cut 8 bases from V and 3 bases from J, with 19 bases between. Germline V gene lookup returns CDR1 MNHNS and CDR2 SASEGT. CDR3 length equals 15 residues.

This chain joins TRBV6-1 and TRBJ1-1; D is unresolved. Between the trimmed V and J ends, which lost 6 bases and 0 bases, there was a span of 8 bases. Per the germline V gene, CDR1 is MNHNS and CDR2 is SASEGT. The CDR3 runs to 13 residues. The CDR3 sequence is CASRRTLNTEAFF. The CDR3 DNA reads TGTGCCAGCAGAAGGACCTTGAACACTGAAGCTTTCTTT.

This CDR3 reads CASSFISRETAFF. CDR3 bases: TGTGCCAGCAGTTTCATTAGCCGGGAAACGGCTTTCTTT. The chain employs TRBV6-6 and TRBJ1-1; no clear D. Deletions cut 4 bases from V and 11 bases from J, with 17 bases between. Germline assignment: CDR1 MNHNY and CDR2 SVGAGI (reference sequence). The CDR3 runs 13 residues.

The chain links TRBV27 to TRBJ1-2; D gene unclear. Germline CDR1 is MNHEY and CDR2 is SMNVEV (reference sequence). The V end was cut by 5 bases, the J end by 8 bases, with 15 bases between. This CDR3 is 13 amino acids long. This chain's CDR3 is CASSLRYGSGYTF. The CDR3 DNA reads TGTGCCAGCAGTCTCCGATATGGGAGCGGCTACACCTTC.

The J gene is TRBJ1-3, the V gene TRBV2, with a tentative D call TRBD1 (5 bases). In germline, CDR1 is SNHLY, CDR2 FYNNEI. The ends were cut back, 2 bases at V and 4 bases at J, with 18 bases in the middle. This CDR3 region has 17 residues. The CDR3 reads CASSEFRPGGRGNTIYF. CDR3 coding DNA: TGTGCCAGCAGTGAATTTCGGCCGGGGGGGAGAGGAAACACCATATATTTT.

Regarding this clone: Other DNA sequences in the same sample also yield this CDR3. V gene TRBV14 combines with J gene TRBJ2-5; 12 bases align to TRBD2. Germline V CDR1 and CDR2: SGHDN, FVKESK. The CDR3 has 15 residues. The V and J ends lost 3 bases and 5 bases, in that order; junction bases with no gene match: 4. CDR3 sequence: CASSQRLAGVETQYF. The CDR3 DNA is TGTGCCAGCAGCCAGCGACTAGCGGGGGTGGAGACCCAGTACTTC.

The rearrangement uses TRBV18 and TRBJ2-5; D is possibly TRBD2 (5 bases). Germline V gene data show CDR1 as KGHSH and CDR2 as LQKENI. The CDR3 is 14 residues long. Trimming took 6 bases from V and 5 from J, leaving 16 bases between them. This chain's CDR3 is CASSPKASGETQYF. The CDR3 DNA reads TGTGCCAGCTCCCCCAAGGCGTCGGGGGAGACCCAGTACTTC.

The DNA for the CDR3 is TGTGCCAGCAGTTACGTTCAGGGGATTTTTGGTCAGCCCCAGCATTTT. It encodes CASSYVQGIFGQPQHF. The chain joins TRBV6-6 to TRBJ1-5; tentative D call: TRBD1 (6 bases). This CDR3 region has 16 residues. The V end was cut by 2 bases, the J end by 6 bases, with 17 bases between. In germline, CDR1 is MNHNY, CDR2 SVGAGI (reference sequence).